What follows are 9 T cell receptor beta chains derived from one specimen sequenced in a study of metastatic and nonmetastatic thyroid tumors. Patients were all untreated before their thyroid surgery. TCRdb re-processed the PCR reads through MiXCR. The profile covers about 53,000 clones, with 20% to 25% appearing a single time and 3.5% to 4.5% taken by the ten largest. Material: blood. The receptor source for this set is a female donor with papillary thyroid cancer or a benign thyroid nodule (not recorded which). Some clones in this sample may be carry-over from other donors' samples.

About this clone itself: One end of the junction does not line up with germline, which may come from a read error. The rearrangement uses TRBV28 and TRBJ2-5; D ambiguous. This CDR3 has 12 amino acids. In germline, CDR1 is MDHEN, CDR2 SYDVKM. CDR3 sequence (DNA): TGTGCCAGCAGTTATGGGAAGGAGACACAGTACTTC. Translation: CASSYGKETQYF.

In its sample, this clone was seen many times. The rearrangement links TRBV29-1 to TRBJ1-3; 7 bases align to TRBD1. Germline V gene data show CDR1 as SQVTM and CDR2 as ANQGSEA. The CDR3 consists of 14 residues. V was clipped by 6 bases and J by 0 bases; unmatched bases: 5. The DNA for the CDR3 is TGCAGCGTCTCGGGACAGACCTCTGGAAACACCATATATTTT. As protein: CSVSGQTSGNTIYF.

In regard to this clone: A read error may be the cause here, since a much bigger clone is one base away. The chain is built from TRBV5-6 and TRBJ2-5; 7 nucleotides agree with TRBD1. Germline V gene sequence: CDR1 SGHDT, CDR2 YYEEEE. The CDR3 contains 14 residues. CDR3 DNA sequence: TGTTCCAGCAGCCTGACAGGGCAGGCGGAGACCCAGTACTTC. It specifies CSSSLTGQAETQYF.

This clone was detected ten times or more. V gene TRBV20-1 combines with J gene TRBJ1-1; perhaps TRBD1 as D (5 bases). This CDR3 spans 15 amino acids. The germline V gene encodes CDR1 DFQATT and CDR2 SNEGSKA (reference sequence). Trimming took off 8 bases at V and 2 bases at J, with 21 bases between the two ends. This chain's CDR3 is CSHYRAGRLNTEAFF. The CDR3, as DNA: TGCAGTCATTATAGGGCAGGGCGACTTAACACTGAAGCTTTCTTT.

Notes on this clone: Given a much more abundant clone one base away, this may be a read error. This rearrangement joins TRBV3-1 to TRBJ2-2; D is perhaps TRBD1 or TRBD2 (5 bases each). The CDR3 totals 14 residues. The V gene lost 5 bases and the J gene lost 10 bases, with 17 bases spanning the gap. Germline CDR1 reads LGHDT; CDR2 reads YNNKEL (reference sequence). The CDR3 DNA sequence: TGTGCCAGCAGCAAACGGGACGGGTCCGTGGAGCTGTTTTTT. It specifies CASSKRDGSVELFF.

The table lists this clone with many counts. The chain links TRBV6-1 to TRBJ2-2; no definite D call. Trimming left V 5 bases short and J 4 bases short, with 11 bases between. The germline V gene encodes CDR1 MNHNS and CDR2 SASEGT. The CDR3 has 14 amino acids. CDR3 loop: CASSSTYSTGELFF. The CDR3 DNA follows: TGTGCCAGCAGTTCTACCTACAGCACCGGGGAGCTGTTTTTT.

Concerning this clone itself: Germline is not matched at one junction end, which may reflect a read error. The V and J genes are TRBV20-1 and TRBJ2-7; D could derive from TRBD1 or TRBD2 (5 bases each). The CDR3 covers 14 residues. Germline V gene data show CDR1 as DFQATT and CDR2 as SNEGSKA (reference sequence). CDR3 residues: CSASLRRGAYDQYF. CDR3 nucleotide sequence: TGCAGTGCTAGCCTCCGGAGAGGGGCCTACGATCAGTACTTC.

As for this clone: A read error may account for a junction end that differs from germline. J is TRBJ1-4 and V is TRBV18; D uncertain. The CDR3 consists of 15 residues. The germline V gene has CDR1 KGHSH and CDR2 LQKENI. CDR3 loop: CASSPPETTNEKLFF. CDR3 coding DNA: TGTGCCAGCTCACCACCGGAGACAACTAATGAAAAACTGTTTTTC.

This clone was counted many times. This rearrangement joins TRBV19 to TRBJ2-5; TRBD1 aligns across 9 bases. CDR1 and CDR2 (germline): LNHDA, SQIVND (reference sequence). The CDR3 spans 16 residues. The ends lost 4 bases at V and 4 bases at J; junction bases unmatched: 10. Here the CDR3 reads CASSTLLQGAGETQYF. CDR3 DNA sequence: TGTGCCAGTAGTACGCTCTTACAGGGGGCAGGAGAGACCCAGTACTTC.